These T cell receptor beta chains were read from a single sample in a study of T-cell reconstitution after alpha-beta-depleted transplantation in children. TCRdb recomputed calls from the PCR reads with MiXCR, one row per CDR3 protein. The sample yields some 200,000 distinct CDR3 sequences, approximately 9.9% seen once. Specimen: PBMCs from the stem cell graft donor, collected from the stem cell graft. These receptor sequences come from a human donor who donated a stem cell graft to a child with SCID. Each CDR3 is given with its conserved first and last residue. A D gene is named only where the DNA matches it firmly. Not every row has a clone size; where given, it reads once, few, many or a size class.

D gene | clone size | J gene | V gene | CDR3 protein | CDR3 DNA
NA | many | TRBJ1-1 | TRBV11-2 | CASSFRAEAFF | TGTGCCAGCAGCTTCCGGGCTGAAGCTTTCTTT
NA | many | TRBJ1-1 | TRBV20-1 | CSARDSEGRGRHTEAFF | TGCAGTGCTAGGGATTCGGAGGGGAGGGGGAGGCACACTGAAGCTTTCTTT
NA | NA | TRBJ2-2 | TRBV5-4 | CASSLGAAGGTGELFF | TGTGCCAGCAGCTTGGGAGCGGCAGGAGGCACCGGGGAGCTGTTTTTT
NA | many | TRBJ1-3 | TRBV3-1 | CASSPEGSSGNTIYF | TGTGCCAGCAGCCCCGAGGGCTCCTCTGGAAACACCATATATTTT
NA | many | TRBJ2-3 | TRBV7-3 | CASAGPDSTDTQYF | TGTGCCAGCGCGGGACCGGACAGCACAGATACGCAGTATTTT
NA | many | TRBJ1-6 | TRBV20-1 | CSARDLVGEAPLHF | TGCAGTGCTAGAGATCTGGTGGGAGAGGCACCCCTCCACTTT
NA | many | TRBJ1-1 | TRBV4-3 | CASSQDVGGGNTEAFF | TGCGCCAGCAGCCAAGATGTCGGGGGTGGGAACACTGAAGCTTTCTTT
NA | NA | TRBJ2-4 | TRBV9 | CASSVAGLFDIQYF | TGTGCCAGCAGCGTAGCTGGACTATTCGACATTCAGTACTTC
NA | NA | TRBJ2-7 | TRBV28 | CASSLRPLEQYF | TGTGCCAGCAGTCTAAGGCCCCTCGAGCAGTACTTC
NA | NA | TRBJ1-1 | TRBV6-1 | CASSAPGGAEAFF | TGTGCCAGCAGTGCCCCCGGTGGCGCTGAAGCTTTCTTT
NA | many | TRBJ2-2 | TRBV5-1 | CASSLTNTGELFF | TGCGCCAGCAGCTTGACGAACACCGGGGAGCTGTTTTTT
NA | many | TRBJ2-1 | TRBV5-1 | CASSLFNRSYSYNEQFF | TGCGCCAGCAGCTTGTTTAACAGGTCGTACTCCTACAATGAGCAGTTCTTC
NA | many | TRBJ2-2 | TRBV6-5 | CASSYSTPGGELFF | TGTGCCAGCAGTTACTCGACGCCAGGCGGGGAGCTGTTTTTT
NA | many | TRBJ1-3 | TRBV7-8 | CASSFERGMENTIYF | TGTGCCAGCAGCTTCGAGAGGGGTATGGAAAACACCATATATTTT
NA | many | TRBJ2-1 | TRBV6-2/TRBV6-3 | CASSYEWSSYNEQFF | TGTGCCAGCAGTTACGAGTGGAGCTCCTACAATGAGCAGTTCTTC
NA | many | TRBJ2-1 | TRBV6-2/TRBV6-3 | CASSYPLQGYNEQFF | TGTGCCAGCAGTTATCCGCTACAAGGCTACAATGAGCAGTTCTTC
NA | NA | TRBJ1-2 | TRBV11-3 | CASSFSYRLGLCYGYTF | TGTGCCAGCAGCTTCAGTTATCGGCTTGGACTGTGCTATGGCTACACCTTC
NA | many | TRBJ2-1 | TRBV5-1 | CASSLGPQSSNEQFF | TGCGCCAGCAGCTTAGGACCACAGAGTTCTAATGAGCAGTTCTTC
NA | many | TRBJ1-1 | TRBV5-1 | CASKSGAGEAFF | TGCGCCAGCAAATCGGGGGCAGGTGAAGCTTTCTTT
NA | many | TRBJ1-2 | TRBV20-1 | CSARGGERLSNYGYTF | TGCAGTGCCCGAGGTGGGGAACGCCTCTCTAACTATGGCTACACCTTC
NA | NA | TRBJ1-5 | TRBV5-1 | CASSPGGGWGNQPQHF | TGCGCCAGCAGCCCCGGGGGCGGGTGGGGAAATCAGCCCCAGCATTTT
TRBD1 | many | TRBJ1-4 | TRBV20-1 | CSARLTGDSNEKLFF | TGCAGTGCTAGACTTACAGGGGACTCCAATGAAAAACTGTTTTTT
NA | many | TRBJ1-5 | TRBV7-2 | CASAPDSNQPQHF | TGTGCCAGCGCCCCCGATTCCAATCAGCCCCAGCATTTT
NA | few | TRBJ1-2 | TRBV5-1 | CASSLVPQIRGAGYGYTF | TGCGCCAGCAGCTTGGTACCCCAAATCCGGGGGGCTGGTTATGGCTACACCTTC
NA | many | TRBJ2-1 | TRBV12-3/TRBV12-4 | CASSFGLGGSNEQFF | TGTGCCAGCAGTTTCGGCTTAGGGGGAAGCAATGAGCAGTTCTTC
NA | many | TRBJ2-1 | TRBV5-1 | CASSLLGGLYNEQFF | TGCGCCAGCAGCTTGCTCGGGGGGCTCTACAATGAGCAGTTCTTC
NA | NA | TRBJ2-2 | TRBV5-6 | CASSPSTGSTGELFF | TGTGCCAGCAGCCCTTCGACAGGCTCCACCGGGGAGCTGTTTTTT
NA | many | TRBJ2-7 | TRBV18 | CASSPPFQVRYEQYF | TGTGCCAGCTCACCACCGTTCCAGGTCCGGTACGAGCAGTACTTC
NA | NA | TRBJ2-5 | TRBV7-2 | CASSVASVEETQYF | TGTGCCAGCAGCGTAGCATCGGTCGAAGAGACCCAGTACTTC
NA | many | TRBJ2-2 | TRBV24-1 | CATSPPSSRAGGELFF | TGTGCCACCTCCCCTCCCTCCTCCCGGGCTGGCGGGGAGCTGTTTTTT
TRBD2 | many | TRBJ2-7 | TRBV3-1 | CASSRSGETYEQYF | TGTGCCAGCAGCCGAAGCGGGGAGACCTACGAGCAGTACTTC
TRBD1 | many | TRBJ1-1 | TRBV3-1 | CASSHVPGTGAEAFF | TGTGCCAGCAGCCACGTTCCCGGGACAGGGGCTGAAGCTTTCTTT